These T cell receptor beta chains were read from a single sample in a study of CD8+ T cells in alopecia areata. The method was immunoSEQ multiplex PCR; TCRdb's version includes in-frame clones alone and lacks a portion of them. The data contain fewer than 200,000 clones, around 58% of them seen just once; the ten biggest clones take up roughly 17%. The specimen was CD4+ T cells sorted from blood, collected between weeks 55 and 65, from a patient treated with tofacitinib. The origin of the receptors is a human donor with alopecia areata. Each CDR3 is given with its conserved first and last residue. D genes are given only for firm matches. Expanded clones are given a class, and other clones once, few, many or no size at all.

V	size	J	D	CDR3	DNA
TRBV11-2	.	TRBJ1-3	.	CASSSVRGALGNTIYF	TGTGCCAGCAGCTCAGTCAGGGGAGCCCTTGGAAACACCATATATTTT
TRBV4-1	.	TRBJ2-1	.	CASSQVRDFNEQFF	TGCGCCAGCAGCCAAGTTAGGGACTTCAATGAGCAGTTCTTC
TRBV9	.	TRBJ1-1	.	CASSADRGHTEAFF	TGTGCCAGCAGCGCCGACCGGGGGCACACTGAAGCTTTCTTT
TRBV10-3	.	TRBJ2-7	.	CAIRGGYEQYF	TGTGCCATCAGGGGCGGATACGAGCAGTACTTC
TRBV6-1	.	TRBJ2-7	.	CASRRDASLSYEQYF	TGTGCCAGCAGGAGGGACGCAAGCCTTTCCTACGAGCAGTACTTC
TRBV29-1	few	TRBJ1-2	.	CSVEGRVYGYTF	TGCAGCGTTGAAGGCAGGGTCTATGGCTACACCTTC
TRBV23-1	.	TRBJ1-2	.	CASSQSKGLDYGYTF	TGCGCCAGCAGTCAATCTAAGGGGCTCGACTATGGCTACACCTTC
TRBV18	.	TRBJ1-4	.	CASSRGTNEKLFF	TGTGCCAGCTCACGGGGAACTAATGAAAAACTGTTTTTT
TRBV4-2	.	TRBJ2-5	.	CASSQDQSLQETQYF	TGTGCCAGCAGCCAAGATCAATCGCTTCAAGAGACCCAGTACTTC
TRBV29-1	once	TRBJ1-1	.	CSVELRLNTEAFF	TGCAGCGTTGAGCTCAGGCTGAACACTGAAGCTTTCTTT
TRBV23-1	.	TRBJ2-5	.	CASSQSAGQNQETQYF	TGCGCCAGCAGTCAATCGGCGGGACAGAACCAAGAGACCCAGTACTTC
TRBV19	.	TRBJ2-2	.	CASSGTANTGELFF	TGTGCCAGTAGTGGGACCGCGAACACCGGGGAGCTGTTTTTT
TRBV5-1	.	TRBJ1-5	.	CASSLSGGASQPQHF	TGCGCCAGCAGCTTGTCGGGAGGGGCGAGTCAGCCCCAGCATTTT
TRBV29-1	.	TRBJ2-1	.	CSVKDSRTYNEQFF	TGCAGCGTTAAGGACTCGCGTACCTACAATGAGCAGTTCTTC
TRBV6-5	.	TRBJ2-2	.	CASSQITGELFF	TGTGCCAGCAGCCAAATCACCGGGGAGCTGTTTTTT
TRBV30	.	TRBJ1-5	.	CACALAGGQPQHF	TGTGCCTGCGCGTTGGCCGGGGGGCAGCCCCAGCATTTT